Described below is a single T cell receptor beta chain sequence and its context. This entry belongs to a study of PD-L1 blockade in urothelial cancer. Only in-frame clones appear in the TCRdb table, and some are missing; sequencing was by immunoSEQ multiplex PCR. The sample carries tens of thousands of clones, roughly 84% recorded once. Time point specified: pretreatment peripheral blood. Urothelial carcinoma in patients was locally advanced or metastatic. V lost 3 bases and J lost 3; bases outside the gene matches: 7. CDR1 is SGDLS and CDR2 is YYNGEE in the germline V gene. This CDR3 region has 16 residues.

This sequence was found in a woman between 65 and 79 years old with urothelial cancer. The rearrangement uses TRBV9 and TRBJ2-5, with 11 bases identical to TRBD2. The specimen comprised PBMCs, sampled around atezolizumab (anti-PD-L1) treatment. The CDR3 region is CASSGFSGRGEETQYF. The CDR3 nucleotides read TGTGCCAGCAGCGGGTTTAGCGGGAGGGGGGAAGAGACCCAGTACTTC.